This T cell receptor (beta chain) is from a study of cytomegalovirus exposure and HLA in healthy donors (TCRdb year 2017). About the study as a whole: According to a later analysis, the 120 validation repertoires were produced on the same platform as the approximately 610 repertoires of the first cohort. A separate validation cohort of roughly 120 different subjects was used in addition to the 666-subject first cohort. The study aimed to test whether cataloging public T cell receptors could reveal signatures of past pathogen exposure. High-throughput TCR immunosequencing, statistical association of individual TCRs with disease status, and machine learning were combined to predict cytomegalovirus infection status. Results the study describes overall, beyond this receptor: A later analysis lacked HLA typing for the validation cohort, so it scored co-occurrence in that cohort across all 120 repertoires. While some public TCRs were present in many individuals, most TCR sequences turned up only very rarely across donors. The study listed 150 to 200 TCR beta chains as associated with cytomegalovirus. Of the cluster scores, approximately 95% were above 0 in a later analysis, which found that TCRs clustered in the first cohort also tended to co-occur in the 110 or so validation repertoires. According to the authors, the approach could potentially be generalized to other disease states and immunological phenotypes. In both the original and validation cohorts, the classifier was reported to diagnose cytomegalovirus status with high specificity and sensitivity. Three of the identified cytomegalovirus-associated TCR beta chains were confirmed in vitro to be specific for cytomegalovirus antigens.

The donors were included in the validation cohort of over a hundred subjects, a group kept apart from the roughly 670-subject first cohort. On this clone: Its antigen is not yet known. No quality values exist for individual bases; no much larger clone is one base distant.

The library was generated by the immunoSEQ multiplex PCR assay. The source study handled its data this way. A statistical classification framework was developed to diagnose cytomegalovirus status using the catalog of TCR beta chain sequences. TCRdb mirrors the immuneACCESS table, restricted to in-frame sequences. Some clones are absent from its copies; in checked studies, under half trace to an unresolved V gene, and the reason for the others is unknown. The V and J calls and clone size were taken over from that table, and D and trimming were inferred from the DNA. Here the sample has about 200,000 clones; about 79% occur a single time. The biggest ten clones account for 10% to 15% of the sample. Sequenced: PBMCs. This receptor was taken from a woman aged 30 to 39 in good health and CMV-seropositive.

The nucleotide sequence is given as TGTGCCAGCAGTTCGTTTCCCCCCTACACCATATATTTT. Its product reads: CASSSFPPYTIYF. The sequence joins TRBV27 to TRBJ1-3, with the D segment identity uncertain. CDR1 and CDR2, per the germline V gene (reference sequence), are MNHEY and SMNVEV. V is cut by 4 bases and J by 8 bases, and the space between the germline ends is 12 bases. Including cysteine and phenylalanine, the CDR3 has 13 amino acids. Of all the DNA, just the CDR3 is kept, 39 bases in frame from base 1.